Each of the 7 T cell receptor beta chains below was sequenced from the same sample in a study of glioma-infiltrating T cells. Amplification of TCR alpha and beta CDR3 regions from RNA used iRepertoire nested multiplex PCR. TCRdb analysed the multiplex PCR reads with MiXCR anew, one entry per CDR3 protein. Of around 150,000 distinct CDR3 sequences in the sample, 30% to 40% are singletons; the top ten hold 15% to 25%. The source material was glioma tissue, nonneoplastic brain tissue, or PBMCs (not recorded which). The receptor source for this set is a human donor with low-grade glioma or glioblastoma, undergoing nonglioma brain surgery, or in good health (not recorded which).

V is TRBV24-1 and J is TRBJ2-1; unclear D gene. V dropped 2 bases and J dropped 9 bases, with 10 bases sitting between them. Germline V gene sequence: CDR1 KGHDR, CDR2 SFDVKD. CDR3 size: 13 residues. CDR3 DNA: TGTGCCACCAGTGATTCTTTCTTCTCTGAGCAGTTCTTC. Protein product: CATSDSFFSEQFF.

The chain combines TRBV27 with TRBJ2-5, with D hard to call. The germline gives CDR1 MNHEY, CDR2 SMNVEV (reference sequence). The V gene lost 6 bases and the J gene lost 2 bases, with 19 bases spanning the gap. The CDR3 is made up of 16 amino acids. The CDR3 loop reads CASSPRTAVLQETQYF. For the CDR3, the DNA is TGTGCCAGCAGCCCCCGGACGGCTGTGTTACAAGAGACCCAGTACTTC.

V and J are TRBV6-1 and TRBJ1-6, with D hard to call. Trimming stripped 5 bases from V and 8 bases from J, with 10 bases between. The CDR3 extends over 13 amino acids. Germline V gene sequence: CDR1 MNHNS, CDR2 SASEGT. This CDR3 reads CASSLGKDSPLHF. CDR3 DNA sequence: TGTGCCAGCAGTCTGGGGAAGGATTCACCCCTCCACTTT.

This CDR3 is CASSFRDTASYEQYF. In nucleotides, the CDR3 is TGCGCCAGCAGCTTTCGGGACACGGCCTCCTACGAGCAGTACTTC. The rearrangement joins TRBV5-1 to TRBJ2-7, with a tentative D call TRBD1 (6 bases). The CDR3 is made up of 15 amino acids. V lost 2 bases and J 0 bases, leaving 12 bases between the germline ends. Looked up from germline, CDR1 is SGHRS and CDR2 is YFSETQ.

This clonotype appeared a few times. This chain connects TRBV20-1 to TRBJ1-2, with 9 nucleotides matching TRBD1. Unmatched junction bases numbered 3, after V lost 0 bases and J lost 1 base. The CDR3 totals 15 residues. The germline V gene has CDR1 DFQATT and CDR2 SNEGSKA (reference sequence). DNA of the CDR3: TGCAGTGCTAGAGAGCCGGGACAGGGTAACTATGGCTACACCTTC. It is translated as CSAREPGQGNYGYTF.

CDR3 sequence reads: CASGPRDNGMNTEAFF. CDR3 DNA: TGTGCTAGTGGTCCACGGGACAACGGGATGAACACTGAAGCTTTCTTT. The chain is built from TRBV12-5 and TRBJ1-1, with TRBD1 as a possible D gene (6 bases). The V end was cut by 5 bases, the J end by 0 bases, with 16 bases between. The germline CDR1 and CDR2 sequences are LGHNT and FRNRAP. This CDR3 region has 16 residues.

The CDR3 here is CASSLLGGADEAFF. DNA of the CDR3: TGTGCCAGCAGTCTACTGGGGGGCGCGGATGAAGCTTTCTTT. The chain links TRBV12-3 or TRBV12-4 to TRBJ1-1; D perhaps matches TRBD1 (6 bases). The CDR3 loop spans 14 amino acids. V was clipped by 5 bases and J by 7 bases, with 17 bases between them.